The clone carrying this TCR beta chain was recorded once. There are 16 residues in the CDR3. The junction had 9 bases not matched to a gene; V was cut back by 5 bases and J by 2 bases. Per the germline V gene, CDR1 is LGHNT and CDR2 is FRNRAP. In the source study's methods: Scientists estimated how many nucleated cells there were by amplifying reference gene primers. Profiling relied on immunoSEQ multiplex PCR, and the TCRdb table lists in-frame clones only, not all of them. V and J calls and clone size are those listed in that table; D and trimming were worked out from the DNA. This repertoire shows roughly 340,000 clones, about nine tenths found once; its top ten account for about 7.3%. The data were taken from a study of blood T cell repertoires in COVID-19. Study-wide background: Researchers got acute and convalescent COVID-19 samples from the United States, Italy and Spain.

Followed over time, Seattle patients had been enrolled while infection was active. The chain links TRBV12-5 to TRBJ2-7; 10 nucleotides line up with TRBD1. The receptor's source is a woman aged 65 to 85 with COVID-19, enrolled during active disease. The sequencing input was peripheral blood. The chain's CDR3 is CASGPTFGTGAYEQYF. Here the CDR3 DNA reads TGTGCTAGTGGTCCTACGTTTGGGACAGGGGCCTACGAGCAGTACTTC. Full variable domain (remainder filled in from reference TRBV12-5 and TRBJ2-7): DARVTQTPRHKVTEMGQEVTMRCQPILGHNTVFWYRQTMMQGLELLAYFRNRAPLDDSGMPKDRFSAEMPDATLATLKIQPSEPRDSAVYFCASGPTFGTGAYEQYFGPGTRLTVT.